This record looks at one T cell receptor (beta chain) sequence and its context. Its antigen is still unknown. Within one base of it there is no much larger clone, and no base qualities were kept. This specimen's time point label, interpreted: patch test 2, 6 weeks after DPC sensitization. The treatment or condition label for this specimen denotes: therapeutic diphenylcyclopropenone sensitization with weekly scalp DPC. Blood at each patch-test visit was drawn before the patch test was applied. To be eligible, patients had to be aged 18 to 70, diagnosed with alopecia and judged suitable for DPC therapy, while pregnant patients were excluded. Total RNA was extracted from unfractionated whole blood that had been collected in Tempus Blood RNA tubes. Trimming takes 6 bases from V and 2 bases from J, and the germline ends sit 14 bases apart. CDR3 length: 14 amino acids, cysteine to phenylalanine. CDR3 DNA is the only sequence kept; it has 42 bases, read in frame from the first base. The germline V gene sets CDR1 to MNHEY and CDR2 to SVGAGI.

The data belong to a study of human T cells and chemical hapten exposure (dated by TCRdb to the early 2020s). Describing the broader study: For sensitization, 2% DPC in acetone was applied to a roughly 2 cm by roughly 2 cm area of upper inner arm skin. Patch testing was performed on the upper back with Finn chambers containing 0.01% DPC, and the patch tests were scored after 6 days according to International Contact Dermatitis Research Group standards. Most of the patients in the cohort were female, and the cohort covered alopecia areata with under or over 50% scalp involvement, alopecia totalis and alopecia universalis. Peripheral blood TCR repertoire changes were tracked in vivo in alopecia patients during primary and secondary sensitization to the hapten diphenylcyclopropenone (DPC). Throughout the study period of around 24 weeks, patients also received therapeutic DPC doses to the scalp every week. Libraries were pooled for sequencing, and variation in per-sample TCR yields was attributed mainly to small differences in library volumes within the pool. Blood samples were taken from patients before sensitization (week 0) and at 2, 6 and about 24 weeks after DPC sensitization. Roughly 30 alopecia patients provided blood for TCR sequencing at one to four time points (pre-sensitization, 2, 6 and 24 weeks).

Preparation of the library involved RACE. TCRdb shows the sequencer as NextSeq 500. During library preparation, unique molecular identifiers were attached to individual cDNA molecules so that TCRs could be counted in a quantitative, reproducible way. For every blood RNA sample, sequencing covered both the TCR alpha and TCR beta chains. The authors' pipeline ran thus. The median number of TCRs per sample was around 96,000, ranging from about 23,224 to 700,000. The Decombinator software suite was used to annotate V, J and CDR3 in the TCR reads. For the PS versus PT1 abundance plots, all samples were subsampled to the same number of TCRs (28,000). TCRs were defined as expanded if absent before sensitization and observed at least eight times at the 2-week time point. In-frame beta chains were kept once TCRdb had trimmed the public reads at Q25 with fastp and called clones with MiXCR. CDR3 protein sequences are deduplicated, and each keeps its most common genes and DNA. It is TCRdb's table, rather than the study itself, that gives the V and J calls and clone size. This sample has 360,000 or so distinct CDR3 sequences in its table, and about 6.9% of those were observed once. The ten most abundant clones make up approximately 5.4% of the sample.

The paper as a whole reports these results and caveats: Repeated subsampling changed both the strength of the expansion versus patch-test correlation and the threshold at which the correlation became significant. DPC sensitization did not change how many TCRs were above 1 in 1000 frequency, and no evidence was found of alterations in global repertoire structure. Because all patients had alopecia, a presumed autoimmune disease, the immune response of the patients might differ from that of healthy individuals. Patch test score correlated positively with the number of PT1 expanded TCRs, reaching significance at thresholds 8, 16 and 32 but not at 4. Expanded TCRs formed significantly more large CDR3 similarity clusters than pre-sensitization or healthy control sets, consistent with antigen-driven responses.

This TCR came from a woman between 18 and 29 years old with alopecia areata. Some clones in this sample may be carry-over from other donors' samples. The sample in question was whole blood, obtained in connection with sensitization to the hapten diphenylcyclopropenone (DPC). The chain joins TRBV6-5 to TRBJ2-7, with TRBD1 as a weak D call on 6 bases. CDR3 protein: CASSSVQGTYEQYF. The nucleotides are TGTGCCAGCAGCAGCGTACAGGGAACCTACGAGCAGTACTTC.